This T cell receptor beta chain emerged from a study of blood T cells in healthy people across ages. Using a J-beta primer mix together with a sample-barcoded 5' primer, a second PCR was run for about 7 to 12 cycles. Each CDR3 protein gets one entry after TCRdb re-called the 5' RACE reads with MiXCR. Among about a million distinct CDR3 sequences listed, around two fifths were seen once. CDR1 SGDLS and CDR2 YYNGEE come from the germline V gene. The CDR3 has 17 amino acids. V shed 4 bases, J shed 3 bases, and the junction held 6 bases outside the gene matches. V is TRBV9 and J is TRBJ2-2; 13 bases line up with TRBD2. The TCR sequence derives from a man in his late teens or twenties in good health. The material sequenced was blood. Here the CDR3 reads CASSTGLAGEDTGELFF. CDR3 nucleotide sequence: TGTGCCAGCAGCACCGGACTAGCGGGGGAGGACACCGGGGAGCTGTTTTTT.